The clone carrying this TCR beta chain was seen at least ten times. Its antigen is not identified. The data were obtained in a study of post-analysis software for immune sequencing data. Presence of unique molecular identifiers characterized the TCR beta cDNA libraries. TCRdb re-analysed the PCR reads in MiXCR, keeping a single row per CDR3 protein. Among approximately 260,000 distinct CDR3 sequences listed, 35% to 45% were seen once. Regarding the study as a whole: Significantly lower normalized Chao1 diversity was seen in multiple sclerosis patients than in controls. Four or five TRBV segments were significantly more frequent in patients than in controls. TRBV5-6, TRBV5-1 and TRBV20-1 were among these segments.

With 0 bases removed from V and 8 bases from J, the gap between germline ends came to 21 bases. The CDR3 contains 18 residues. The germline gives CDR1 SGHRS, CDR2 YFSETQ. The chain couples TRBV5-1 to TRBJ2-6; D is possibly TRBD1 (5 bases). This receptor was identified in a girl aged 10 to 17 with multiple sclerosis. Material for sequencing was blood. The CDR3 sequence: CASSLVGQGVFSTNVLTF. The CDR3 bases are TGCGCCAGCAGCTTGGTAGGGCAGGGTGTGTTTAGTACCAACGTCCTGACTTTC.